These T cell receptor beta chains were read from a single sample in a study of blood T cell repertoires in COVID-19. TCRdb's table, derived via immunoSEQ multiplex PCR, lists solely in-frame clones and lacks some. The sample records 150,000 to 250,000 clones, around 81% being singletons. The sequenced sample consisted of PBMCs or T cells enriched from blood (not recorded which). Receptors were obtained from a man between 35 and 55 years old who had recovered from COVID-19. Each CDR3 is given with its conserved first and last residue. Each record gives: J gene, V gene, CDR3 protein.

TRBJ2-2 | TRBV19 | CASSITTSATGELFF
TRBJ1-5 | TRBV4-2 | CASSQGPEGAGQPQHF
TRBJ2-1 | TRBV7-8 | CASGLDGTGGNEQFF
TRBJ1-1 | TRBV2 | CASRGTRNTEAFF
TRBJ1-6 | TRBV9 | CASSALDRANSPLHF
TRBJ1-2 | TRBV3-1/TRBV3-2 | CASSQRDRESYGYTF
TRBJ1-6 | TRBV3-1/TRBV3-2 | CASSPSGTANSPLHF
TRBJ1-1 | TRBV3-1/TRBV3-2 | CASSRSGLNTEAFF
TRBJ1-2 | TRBV7-2 | CASSLQGTSYGYTF
TRBJ1-5 | TRBV6-2/TRBV6-3 | CASSYTRQGASRNQPQHF
TRBJ1-5 | TRBV5-1 | CASSLAGGGNQPQHF
TRBJ2-1 | TRBV6-5 | CASSLIEGQVGFF
TRBJ2-2 | TRBV7-2 | CASSRDAGGGTGELFF
TRBJ1-6 | TRBV7-9 | CASSGTGYSNSPLHF
TRBJ2-1 | TRBV24-1 | CATSDRAADITNEQFF
TRBJ2-1 | TRBV19 | CASSMGSGTVYNEQFF
TRBJ2-3 | TRBV7-2 | CASSSGTSKNTQYF
TRBJ1-4 | TRBV5-6 | CASSLGQTNEKLFF
TRBJ2-2 | TRBV7-2 | CASSPGTLWGGELFF
TRBJ1-3 | TRBV27 | CASSLGQNKGNTIYF
TRBJ2-1 | TRBV19 | CASSAGRPYNEQFF
TRBJ1-6 | TRBV30 | CAWSRNRGSYNSPLHF
TRBJ1-1 | TRBV5-4 | CASSLGGRGNTEAFF
TRBJ1-2 | TRBV7-2 | CASSPGVVRQGYGYTF
TRBJ2-3 | TRBV7-9 | CASSPGTSGGAMADTQYF
TRBJ1-2 | TRBV6-1 | CASSEFKSYYGYTF
TRBJ1-1 | TRBV11-2 | CASSLGSGRAEAFF
TRBJ1-1 | TRBV7-3 | CASSLTPGSNTEAFF
TRBJ2-5 | TRBV11-2 | CASSLSQVGETQYF
TRBJ1-2 | TRBV2 | CASSEAVSKSGYTF
TRBJ1-3 | TRBV5-1 | CASSLAYGASGNTIYF
TRBJ1-3 | TRBV9 | CASSAGHGNTIYF
TRBJ1-3 | TRBV28 | CASSRTGTGYGNTIYF
TRBJ2-3 | TRBV19 | CASSIAFSGDTQYF
TRBJ1-3 | TRBV5-1 | CASSLSPGASGNTIYF
TRBJ2-7 | TRBV29-1 | CSVEVSMGAGTVLSYEQYF
TRBJ1-1 | TRBV28 | CASRITGGNTEAFF